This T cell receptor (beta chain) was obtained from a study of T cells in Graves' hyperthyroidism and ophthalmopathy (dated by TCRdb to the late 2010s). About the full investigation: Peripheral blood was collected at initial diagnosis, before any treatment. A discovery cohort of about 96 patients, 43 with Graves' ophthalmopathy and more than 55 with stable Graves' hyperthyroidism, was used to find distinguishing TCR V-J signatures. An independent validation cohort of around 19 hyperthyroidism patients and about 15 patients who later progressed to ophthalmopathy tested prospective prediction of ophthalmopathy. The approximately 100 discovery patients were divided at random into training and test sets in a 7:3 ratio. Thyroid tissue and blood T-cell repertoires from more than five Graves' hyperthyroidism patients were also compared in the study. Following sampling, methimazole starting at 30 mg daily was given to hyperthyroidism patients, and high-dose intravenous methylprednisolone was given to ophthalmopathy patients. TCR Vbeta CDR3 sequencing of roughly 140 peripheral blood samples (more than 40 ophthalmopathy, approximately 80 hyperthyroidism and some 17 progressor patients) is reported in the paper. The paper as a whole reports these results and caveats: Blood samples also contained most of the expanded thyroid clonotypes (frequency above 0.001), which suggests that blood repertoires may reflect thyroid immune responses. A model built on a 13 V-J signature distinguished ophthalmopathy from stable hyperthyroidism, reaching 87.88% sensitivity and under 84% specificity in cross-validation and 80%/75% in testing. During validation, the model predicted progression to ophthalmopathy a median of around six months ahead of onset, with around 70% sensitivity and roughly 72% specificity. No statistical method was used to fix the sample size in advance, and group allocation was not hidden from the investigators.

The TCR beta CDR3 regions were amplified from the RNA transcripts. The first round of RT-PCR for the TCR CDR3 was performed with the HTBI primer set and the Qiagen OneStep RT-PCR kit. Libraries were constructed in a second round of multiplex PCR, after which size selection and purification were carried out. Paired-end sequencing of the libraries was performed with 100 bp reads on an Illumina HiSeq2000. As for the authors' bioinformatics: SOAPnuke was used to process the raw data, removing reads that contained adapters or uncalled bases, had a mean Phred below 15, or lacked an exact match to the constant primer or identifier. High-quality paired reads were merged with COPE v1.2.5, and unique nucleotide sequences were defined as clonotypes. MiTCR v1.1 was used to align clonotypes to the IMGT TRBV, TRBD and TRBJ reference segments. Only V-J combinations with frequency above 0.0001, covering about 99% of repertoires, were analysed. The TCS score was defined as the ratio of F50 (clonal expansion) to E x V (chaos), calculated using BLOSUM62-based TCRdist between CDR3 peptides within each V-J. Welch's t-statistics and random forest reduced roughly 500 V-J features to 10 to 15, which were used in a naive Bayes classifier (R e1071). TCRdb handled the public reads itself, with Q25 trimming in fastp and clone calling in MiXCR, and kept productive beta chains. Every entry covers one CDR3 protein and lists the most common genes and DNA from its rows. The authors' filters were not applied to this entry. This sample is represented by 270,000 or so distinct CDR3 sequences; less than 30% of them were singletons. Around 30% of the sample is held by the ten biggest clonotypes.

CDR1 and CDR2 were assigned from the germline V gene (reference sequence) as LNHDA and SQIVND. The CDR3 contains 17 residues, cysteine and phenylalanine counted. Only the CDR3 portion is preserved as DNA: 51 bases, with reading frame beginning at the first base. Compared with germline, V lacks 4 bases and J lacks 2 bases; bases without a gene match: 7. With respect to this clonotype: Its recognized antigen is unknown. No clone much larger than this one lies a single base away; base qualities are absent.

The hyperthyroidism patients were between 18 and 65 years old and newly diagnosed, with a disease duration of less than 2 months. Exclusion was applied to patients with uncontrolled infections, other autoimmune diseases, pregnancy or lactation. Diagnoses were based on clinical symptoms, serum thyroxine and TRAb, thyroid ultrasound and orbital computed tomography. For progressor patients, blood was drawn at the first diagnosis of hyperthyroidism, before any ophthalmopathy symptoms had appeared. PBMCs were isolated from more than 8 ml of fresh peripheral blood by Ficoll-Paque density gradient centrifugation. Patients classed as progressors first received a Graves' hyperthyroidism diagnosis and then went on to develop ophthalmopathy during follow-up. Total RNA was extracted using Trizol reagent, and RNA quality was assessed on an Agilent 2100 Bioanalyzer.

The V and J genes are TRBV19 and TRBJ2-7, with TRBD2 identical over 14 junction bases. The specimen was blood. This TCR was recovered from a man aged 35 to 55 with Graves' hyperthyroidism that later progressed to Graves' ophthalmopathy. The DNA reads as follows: TGTGCCAGTAGTACGAGTCCGGGACTAGCGGGAGCCTACGAGCAGTACTTC. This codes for CASSTSPGLAGAYEQYF. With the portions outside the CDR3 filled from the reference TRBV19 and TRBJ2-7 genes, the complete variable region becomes DGGITQSPKYLFRKEGQNVTLSCEQNLNHDAMYWYRQDPGQGLRLIYYSQIVNDFQKGDIAEGYSVSREKKESFPLTVTSAQKNPTAFYLCASSTSPGLAGAYEQYFGPGTRLTVT.